Given below is one TCR beta chain in context. A CD45RA+ naive subset and a CD45RA-negative memory subset were split from CD4+ cells. The sample originates from a study of shared clonotypes between healthy human individuals. Profiled with immunoSEQ multiplex PCR; TCRdb holds only in-frame clones, not every one. This table has 950,000 to 1,100,000 clones, 70% to 80% appearing once. This CDR3 comprises 12 residues. V shed 6 bases and J shed 5 bases, with 10 bases lying between them. The germline CDR1 and CDR2 sequences are LNHDA and SQIVND (reference sequence). This clonotype was obtained from a man between 18 and 29 years old in good health. The sequencing input was memory CD4+ T cells sorted from blood. Subset in this sample: CD45RA-negative fraction. The chain recombines TRBV19 with TRBJ1-2; perhaps TRBD1 as D (5 bases). In nucleotides, the CDR3 is TGTGCCAGTAGCCAGGGATTTTATGGCTACACCTTC. Translation: CASSQGFYGYTF.